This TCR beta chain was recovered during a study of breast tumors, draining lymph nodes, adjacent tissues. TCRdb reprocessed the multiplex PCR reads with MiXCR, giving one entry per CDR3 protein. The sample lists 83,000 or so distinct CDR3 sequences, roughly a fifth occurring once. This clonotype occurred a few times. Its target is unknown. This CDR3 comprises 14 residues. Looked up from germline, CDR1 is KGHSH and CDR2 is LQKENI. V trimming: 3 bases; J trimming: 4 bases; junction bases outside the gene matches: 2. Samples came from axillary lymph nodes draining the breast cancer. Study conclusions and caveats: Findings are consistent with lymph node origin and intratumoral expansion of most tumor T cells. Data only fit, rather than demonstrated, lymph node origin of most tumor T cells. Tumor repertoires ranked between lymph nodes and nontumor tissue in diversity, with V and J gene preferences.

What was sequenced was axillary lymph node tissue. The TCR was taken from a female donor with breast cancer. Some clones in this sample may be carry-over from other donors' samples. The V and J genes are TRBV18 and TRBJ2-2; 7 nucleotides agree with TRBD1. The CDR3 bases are TGTGCCAGCTCACCGCAGGGGGTCACCGGGGAGCTGTTTTTT. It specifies CASSPQGVTGELFF.